The source of this TCR beta chain is a study of cytomegalovirus exposure and HLA in healthy donors. Notes on this clone: Antigen specificity is unknown.

Assay: immunoSEQ multiplex PCR; the TCRdb copy retains only in-frame clones and omits some. The table records 82,000 or so clones, 95% of them present only once. The 120-subject validation cohort, separate from the roughly 700-subject first cohort, included the donors. Study-wide points: Altogether, around 160 TCR beta chains were recorded as cytomegalovirus-associated.

With V trimmed by 1 base and J by 5 bases, 2 bases remained unmatched. CDR1 and CDR2 from the germline V gene are MGHRA and YSYEKL. The CDR3 is 14 amino acids. The chain combines TRBV4-1 with TRBJ2-3; 8 bases fit TRBD2. The origin of this receptor is a young woman in good health and CMV-seronegative. Sequencing used PBMCs. The CDR3 reads CASSQVSGRDTQYF. The DNA for the CDR3 is TGCGCCAGCAGCCAAGTCAGCGGGAGAGATACGCAGTATTTT.